This entry features one TCR beta chain sequence. Its antigen is not yet known. The sample comes from a study of T cell responses to AZD1222 COVID-19 vaccine (TCRdb year 2021). With regard to the full study: TCR sequencing covered some 240 trial participants: 207 given two doses of AZD1222 and around 25 given two doses of MenACWY control vaccine. Trial participants were enrolled by age into subgroups of 18-55, 56-69 and 70-plus years, and roughly 150, 30 and 60 TCR-sequenced participants, respectively, were included in these subgroups. Paper-wide results and their limitations: Spike-specific TCR breadth and depth rose significantly after two AZD1222 doses compared with day 0 and with MenACWY recipients. Reportedly, almost half of the unique spike-specific TCRs recognized epitopes lying outside the regions that are mutated in the B.1.351 and B.1.1.7 variants. Participants were mostly white British, with more females than males. The authors suggested clonal diversity may have been underestimated. Conclusions about previously exposed vaccinees were limited because only six AZD1222 recipients were SARS-CoV-2 seropositive at baseline. The 56-69-year group was small, and its depth increase did not reach significance, likely because of low power. The vaccine-associated CD4 TCRs covered the entire spike protein, and the dominant responses fell in regions 160-218 and 743-854. Because no samples from the day 14 peak response were available, repertoires could be characterized only after the peak T cell response.

The CDR3 regions of human TCRbeta chains were analyzed by immunosequencing. The source study handled its data this way. Repertoire TCRs were matched against a reference library of SARS-CoV-2-specific TCRs generated with the MIRA antigen-specificity platform. Breadth meant the fraction of unique TCRs that were SARS-CoV-2-associated, whereas depth meant the fraction of total T cells that were SARS-CoV-2-associated. Using the MIRA data, every spike-specific TCR was mapped to the spike region that the TCR reacted to and assigned to either a CD4 or a CD8 class. Log10-transformed breadth and depth values were compared by one-way ANOVA with Sidak's multiple comparisons tests. TCRdb re-hosts the immuneACCESS table, in-frame sequences only. Its copies lack some clones; in the studies checked, an unresolved V gene accounts for under half of them, and the cause for the rest is not known. D and trimming come from the DNA, and the V and J calls and clone size come from that table. This sample's table contains about 140,000 clones. Under 2.5% of the sample goes to the ten largest clones.

Sequences LGHDT (CDR1) and YNNKEL (CDR2) are obtained from the germline V gene (reference sequence). Clipping removes 2 bases from V and 7 bases from J, with 13 as the unmatched junction base count. Counted from cysteine to phenylalanine, this CDR3 has 16 amino acids. The DNA shown is the 48-base CDR3, in frame from base 1. This specimen's time point label, per the study, means: baseline before first vaccination. The vaccinee samples were drawn from two UK trials, COV001 and COV002, one of which was a single-blind randomized controlled phase 2/3 trial testing AZD1222 (ChAdOx1 nCoV-19) in healthy adults. For TCRbeta chain sequencing, PBMC samples from trial participants were taken at day 0 and at day 28 after the second dose.

This sequence uses TRBV3-1 (or the pseudogene TRBV3-2) and TRBJ1-2; TRBD1 lines up with 7 middle nucleotides. The clonotype was recovered from an adult in good health. The specimen was peripheral blood. The CDR3 protein is CASSQSVKQGSPGYTF. The DNA sequence reads TGTGCCAGCAGCCAATCGGTAAAACAGGGGTCCCCTGGCTACACCTTC.